This T cell receptor (beta chain) was identified during a study of blood T cells in healthy people across ages. The use of a sample-barcoded 5' primer and a J-beta primer mix characterized a second PCR of about 7 to 12 cycles. Sequencing yielded, for each sample, at least 3 million paired-end reads carrying CDR3. TCRdb passed the 5' RACE reads through MiXCR, listing each CDR3 protein once. Of around 1.1 million distinct CDR3 sequences detected, roughly two fifths appear once; the ten largest clones hold around 13%. This clonotype was found a few times. This CDR3 is built from 14 residues. From germline, CDR1 is LNHNV and CDR2 YYDKDF (reference sequence). The J segment lost 11 bases and the V segment lost 3 bases, leaving 8 bases of the junction unmatched.

V usage is TRBV15 and J usage is TRBJ2-1; the match to TRBD1 covers 9 bases. The receptor was isolated from a man between 18 and 29 years old in good health. The sequenced sample was blood. In DNA form, the CDR3 reads TGTGCCACCAGCAGCGGACAGGGGTGGGTTCAGCAGTTCTTC. Translated, it gives CATSSGQGWVQQFF.